These T cell receptor beta chains were read from a single sample in a study of blood T cell repertoires in COVID-19. The table came from immunoSEQ multiplex PCR; TCRdb's copy has only in-frame clones and leaves some out. The sample holds fewer than 200,000 clones; about 90% are singletons and the top ten take about 5.3%. The specimen sequenced was peripheral blood. All receptors come from a man aged 25 to 40 with COVID-19, enrolled during active disease. CDR3s include the opening cysteine and the closing phenylalanine or tryptophan. The D gene is left open where the match is weak. Not every row has a clone size; where given, it reads once, few, many or a size class.

v_call	d_call	clone_size	j_call	cdr3_nt	cdr3_aa
TRBV27	TRBD1	-	TRBJ1-2	TGTGCCAGCAGTTTGATCCCTGGGCGACAGGGGGGCTATGGCTACACCTTC	CASSLIPGRQGGYGYTF
TRBV19	-	-	TRBJ1-4	TGTGCCAGTAGTATAGGGGAGGGCCTCGGTGAAAAACTGTTTTTT	CASSIGEGLGEKLFF
TRBV18	TRBD2	-	TRBJ2-7	TGTGCCAGCTCATCGGGACTAGAGGCTTTCGAGCAGTACTTC	CASSSGLEAFEQYF
TRBV28	-	-	TRBJ2-6	TGTGCCAGCAGTTCGTTACTCGGGAATCCTGGGGCCAACGTCCTGACTTTC	CASSSLLGNPGANVLTF
TRBV18	-	-	TRBJ1-5	TGTGCCAGCTCACCGGAGACTAGCAATCAGCCCCAGCATTTT	CASSPETSNQPQHF
TRBV6-5	TRBD1	-	TRBJ1-2	TGTGCCAGTAAAACTCCCGGGACAGGATATGGCTACACCTTC	CASKTPGTGYGYTF
TRBV7-9	-	-	TRBJ1-2	TGTGCCAGCAGCGACGGATTGACATACAACTATGGCTACACCTTC	CASSDGLTYNYGYTF
TRBV6-5	-	-	TRBJ2-5	TGTGCCAGCAGTTACTCGACAGCGCTCCAAGAGACCCAGTACTTC	CASSYSTALQETQYF
TRBV5-4	-	-	TRBJ2-7	TGTGCCAGCAGCCCTACTCCCGCTACGTACTACGAGCAGTACTTC	CASSPTPATYYEQYF
TRBV6-5	TRBD1	once	TRBJ1-1	TGTGCCAGCAGTTCGGACAGGTTGAACACTGAAGCTTTCTTT	CASSSDRLNTEAFF
TRBV24-1	-	-	TRBJ2-1	TGTGCCACCAGTCGGGGGAGAAATGAGCAGTTCTTC	CATSRGRNEQFF
TRBV28	TRBD1	once	TRBJ1-2	TGTGCCAGCAGTCTAGACAGGGCGGTCTATGGCTACACCTTC	CASSLDRAVYGYTF
TRBV7-2	TRBD1	-	TRBJ1-2	TGTGCCAGCAGCTTAGGGGACAGGGGGCAGATTTATGGCTACACCTTC	CASSLGDRGQIYGYTF
TRBV6-2/TRBV6-3	TRBD1	-	TRBJ2-3	TGTGCCAGCAGCATGGACAGGGGGCTAGGAGATACGCAGTATTTT	CASSMDRGLGDTQYF